These 26 T cell receptor beta chains came from one sample sequenced in a study of metastatic and nonmetastatic thyroid tumors (dated by TCRdb to the early 2020s). Libraries were prepared through PCR. TCRdb records Illumina HiSeq 4000 as the sequencer. TCRdb passed the public sequencing reads through fastp at Q25 and MiXCR, retaining productive beta sequences. The sample table shows about 24,000 clones, and approximately 24% are seen once. The ten largest clones represent about 7.6% of the sample. No treatment had been received by any patient before thyroid surgery. The sequenced sample was blood. Receptors originate from a female donor with papillary thyroid cancer or a benign thyroid nodule (not recorded which). Some clones in this sample may be carry-over from other donors' samples.

J is TRBJ1-2 and V is TRBV10-3; D not certain. Germline V CDR1 and CDR2: ENHRY, SYGVKD. Trimming stripped 5 bases from V and 6 bases from J, with 19 bases between. The CDR3 loop spans 15 amino acids. CDR3 nucleotide sequence: TGTGCCATCAGTCCCTCGGGGTGCCTGGTAGATGGCTACACCTTC. Residues: CAISPSGCLVDGYTF.

J is TRBJ2-2 and V is TRBV11-1; a possible D gene is TRBD1 (7 bases). V gave up 0 bases and J gave up 2 bases, with 19 bases separating them. The germline CDR1 and CDR2 sequences are SGHAT and FQDESV (reference sequence). The CDR3 consists of 19 residues. In DNA, the CDR3 is TGTGCCAGCAGCTTAGCGGGACAGAATTCCGCGGGAAACACCGGGGAGCTGTTTTTT. Its translation is CASSLAGQNSAGNTGELFF. Full variable domain (outside the CDR3, taken from reference TRBV11-1 and TRBJ2-2): EAEVAQSPRYKITEKSQAVAFWCDPISGHATLYWYRQILGQGPELLVQFQDESVVDDSQLPKDRFSAERLKGVDSTLKIQPAELGDSAMYLCASSLAGQNSAGNTGELFFGEGSRLTVL.

V is TRBV20-1 and J is TRBJ2-7; 11 bases are a match to TRBD2. Germline trimming cut 1 base from V and 3 bases from J; bases unmatched to any gene: 17. This CDR3 contains 19 residues. From germline, CDR1 is DFQATT and CDR2 SNEGSKA (reference sequence). CDR3 sequence reads: CSARGESIPSGRSNYEQYV. CDR3 sequence (DNA): TGCAGTGCTAGAGGAGAATCGATCCCTAGCGGGAGGTCTAACTACGAGCAGTACGTC.

This clone has just a few counts. The chain recombines TRBV27 with TRBJ1-3, with 8 bases identical to TRBD1. Losses at the gene ends were 6 bases for V and 2 bases for J; bases not matched to a gene: 6. The CDR3 consists of 15 residues. Germline V gene lookup returns CDR1 MNHEY and CDR2 SMNVEV (reference sequence). The CDR3 nucleotides are TGTGCCAGCAGCCCCCGGACAGGGACTGGAAACACCATATATTTT. This sequence encodes CASSPRTGTGNTIYF.

The chain couples TRBV5-1 to TRBJ1-3, with 10 positions matching TRBD1. Germline V gives CDR1 SGHRS, CDR2 YFSETQ. V shed 3 bases, J shed 4 bases, and the junction held 10 bases outside the gene matches. The CDR3 runs 17 residues. CDR3: CASSSPGQGVDGNTIYF. The CDR3 region has the DNA TGCGCCAGCAGCTCCCCCGGACAGGGGGTGGACGGAAACACCATATATTTT. The full variable domain, rest sourced from reference TRBV5-1 and TRBJ1-3, is KAGVTQTPRYLIKTRGQQVTLSCSPISGHRSVSWYQQTPGQGLQFLFEYFSETQRNKGNFPGRFSGRQFSNSRSEMNVSTLELGDSALYLCASSSPGQGVDGNTIYFGEGSWLTVV.

This clone was counted only a few times. This sequence joins TRBV27 and TRBJ1-5; D is uncertain. The germline V and J ends were trimmed by 2 bases and 2 bases, with 4 bases remaining between them. The CDR3 spans 13 residues. From germline, CDR1 is MNHEY and CDR2 SMNVEV (reference sequence). CDR3 nucleotide sequence: TGTGCCAGCAGTTTAGCAGGCAATCAGCCCCAGCATTTT. It encodes CASSLAGNQPQHF.

This clone has ten or more counts. The rearrangement links TRBV20-1 to TRBJ2-5, with D perhaps matching TRBD1 or TRBD2 (5 bases each). Looked up from germline, CDR1 is DFQATT and CDR2 is SNEGSKA (reference sequence). V gave up 3 bases and J gave up 1 base, with 15 bases separating them. This CDR3 has 15 residues. The CDR3 DNA reads as TGCAGTGCTAGGCCGGGCCTGAGGGGCCAAGAGACCCAGTACTTC. Amino acids: CSARPGLRGQETQYF.

This clone has just a few counts. The junction departs from germline at one end; a sequencing error may be responsible. The chain combines TRBV10-3 with TRBJ2-7; 7 bases are shared with TRBD2. This CDR3 spans 15 amino acids. CDR1 ENHRY and CDR2 SYGVKD come from the germline V gene. DNA for the CDR3: TGTGCCATAAGTGATATGAGCGGGACCTCCTACGAGGAGTACTTC. This translates into CAISDMSGTSYEEYF.

Ten or more counts support this clone. As DNA, the CDR3 is TGTGCCAGCAGTGAGGGAGCGGGATATACGCAGTATTTT. It encodes CASSEGAGYTQYF. The V gene is TRBV6-4, the J gene TRBJ2-3, with 7 bases fitting TRBD2. The germline V gene has CDR1 MRHNA and CDR2 SNTAGT. V was pared by 3 bases and J by 7 bases, with 4 bases of the junction left unmatched. The CDR3 is 13 residues long.

Turning to this clone: Other DNA sequences in this sample translate to the same CDR3. This rearrangement joins TRBV27 to TRBJ2-7; D unresolved. Germline values: CDR1 MNHEY, CDR2 SMNVEV (reference sequence). V was shortened by 6 bases and J by 7 bases, with 13 bases between the two germline ends. The CDR3 is 12 residues long. CDR3: CASSPGVKEQYF. CDR3 DNA: TGTGCCAGCAGCCCAGGAGTGAAAGAGCAGTACTTC.

This clone was seen at least ten times. The V call is TRBV18, the J call TRBJ2-3; 12 nucleotides agree with TRBD2. With V trimmed by 6 bases and J by 4 bases, 5 bases remained unmatched. CDR1 is KGHSH and CDR2 is LQKENI in the germline V gene. This CDR3 has 15 residues. CDR3 DNA: TGTGCCAGCTCGTTAACTAGCGGGAGGTCAGATACGCAGTATTTT. Translated, it gives CASSLTSGRSDTQYF.

Many counts were recorded for this clone. The chain couples TRBV19 to TRBJ2-2; 9 bases line up with TRBD1. Germline values: CDR1 LNHDA, CDR2 SQIVND (reference sequence). The CDR3 has 15 residues. J was trimmed by 4 bases and V by 3 bases; bases with no gene match: 3. DNA for the CDR3: TGTGCCAGTAGTATTCCGGGACAGGGCACCGGGGAGCTGTTTTTT. Its protein product is CASSIPGQGTGELFF.

This clone was counted ten times or more. In DNA, the CDR3 is TGTGCCAGCAGCCTTGGACTAGCGGGGGGGGATGAGCAGTTCTTC. It yields the protein CASSLGLAGGDEQFF. The rearrangement links TRBV5-8 to TRBJ2-1; 15 positions agree with TRBD2. The V gene's germline CDR1 is SGHTS and CDR2 YDEGEE. The length of the CDR3 is 15 residues. V shed 4 bases, J shed 8 bases, and the junction held 4 bases outside the gene matches.

Many counts were recorded for this clone. A much larger clone differs from this one at a single base, so this may be a read error. The same CDR3 can be traced to other DNA sequences in this sample. J is TRBJ1-6 and V is TRBV7-2; D call uncertain. Germline CDR1 and CDR2: SGHTA and FQGNSA. Between the trimmed V and J ends, which lost 2 bases and 6 bases, there was a span of 17 bases. This CDR3 is 17 amino acids long. The DNA for the CDR3 is TGTGCCAGCAGCTTATCACCCCAACGGCAGCCTAATTCACCCCTCCACTTT. As protein: CASSLSPQRQPNSPLHF.

By proportion, this clone is medium-sized. The chain has TRBV12-3 or TRBV12-4 and TRBJ2-7, with TRBD1 matching 7 bases. The CDR3 loop spans 15 amino acids. The ends lost 6 bases at V and 4 bases at J; junction bases unmatched: 12. CDR3 sequence reads: CASSSRDRDRYEQYF. The CDR3 DNA reads as TGTGCCAGCAGCTCGAGAGACAGGGATCGTTACGAGCAGTACTTC.

A note on this clone: No conserved phenylalanine or tryptophan is present at the end of the CDR3, so a read error is the likely explanation. This chain connects TRBV7-3 to TRBJ2-2, with 7 bases lining up with TRBD2. CDR1 and CDR2 from the germline V gene are SGHTA and FQGTGA. The CDR3 extends over 17 amino acids. The chain's CDR3 is CATSLTRAGAEAGELFY. CDR3 nucleotides: TGTGCCACCAGCTTAACAAGGGCGGGAGCAGAGGCCGGGGAGCTGTTTTAT.

This chain links TRBV30 with TRBJ1-2; 7 positions agree with TRBD1. Trimming took 3 bases from V and 7 from J; bases not matched to a gene: 14. The germline V gene has CDR1 GTSNPN and CDR2 SVGIG (reference sequence). The CDR3 is 15 amino acids. CDR3 in amino acids: CAWRRSRGRIGGYTF. For the CDR3, the DNA is TGTGCCTGGAGACGTTCTAGGGGGCGGATCGGTGGCTACACCTTC. Full variable domain (remainder filled in from reference TRBV30 and TRBJ1-2): SQTIHQWPATLVQPVGSPLSLECTVEGTSNPNLYWYRQAAGRGLQLLFYSVGIGQISSEVPQNLSASRPQDRQFILSSKKLLLSDSGFYLCAWRRSRGRIGGYTFGSGTRLTVV.

This clone was recorded at least ten times. V usage is TRBV7-9 and J usage is TRBJ1-1; tentatively, D is TRBD1 (5 bases). Germline CDR1 is SEHNR and CDR2 is FQNEAQ (reference sequence). The CDR3 consists of 15 residues. V dropped 1 base and J dropped 6 bases, with 15 bases sitting between them. The CDR3 DNA sequence: TGTGCCAGCAGCTTAGGGGGGGAAGGACCGTCTGAAGCTTTCTTT. Translated: CASSLGGEGPSEAFF.

Many counts were recorded for this clone. The V and J genes are TRBV4-2 and TRBJ2-1; 9 bases match TRBD2. Germline loops: CDR1 LGHNA, CDR2 YNFKEQ. J was trimmed by 7 bases and V by 0 bases; bases with no gene match: 7. This CDR3 is built from 16 residues. CDR3 amino acids: CASSQDRLSGRNEQFF. As DNA, the CDR3 is TGTGCCAGCAGCCAAGATCGATTGAGCGGGAGGAATGAGCAGTTCTTC.

There are many counts of this clone. This chain links TRBV7-3 with TRBJ1-2; maybe TRBD1 (5 bases). Between the trimmed V and J ends, which lost 1 base and 1 base, there was a span of 7 bases. The CDR3 runs 14 residues. The V gene's germline CDR1 is SGHTA and CDR2 FQGTGA. The CDR3 sequence is CASSLKQVNYGYTF. CDR3 coding DNA: TGTGCCAGCAGCTTAAAACAGGTTAACTATGGCTACACCTTC.

This clone was found many times. The chain has TRBV20-1 and TRBJ1-4; the match to TRBD1 covers 7 bases. The CDR3 covers 14 residues. J lost 6 bases, V lost 6 bases, and 10 bases had no gene match. From germline, CDR1 is DFQATT and CDR2 SNEGSKA (reference sequence). The CDR3 DNA sequence: TGCAGTGCGGACCCACAGGGGTCGGATGAAAAACTGTTTTTT. Translating gives CSADPQGSDEKLFF.

This clone was recorded many times. The chain links TRBV2 to TRBJ2-3, with D perhaps matching TRBD1 (6 bases). V lost 6 bases to trimming and J lost 0 bases, with 13 bases between them. Germline V lookup: CDR1 SNHLY, CDR2 FYNNEI. The CDR3 has 15 amino acids. The DNA for the CDR3 is TGTGCCAGCAGACGACGACAGGCGAGCACAGATACGCAGTATTTT. Its translation: CASRRRQASTDTQYF.

This chain uses TRBV15 with TRBJ2-1, with 9 positions matching TRBD2. The germline CDR1 and CDR2 sequences are LNHNV and YYDKDF (reference sequence). The CDR3 has 17 amino acids. J lost 6 bases, V lost 1 base, and 10 bases had no gene match. The chain's CDR3 is CATSRVRAGGGGNEQFF. DNA for the CDR3: TGTGCCACCAGCAGAGTACGAGCGGGGGGAGGGGGCAATGAGCAGTTCTTC.

The chain links TRBV11-2 to TRBJ2-7; D is ambiguous. Trimming removed 3 bases from V and 3 bases from J, with 9 bases in between. The V gene's germline CDR1 is SGHAT and CDR2 FQNNGV. The CDR3 totals 13 residues. The CDR3 sequence is CASSLGAVYEQYF. CDR3 sequence (DNA): TGTGCCAGCAGCTTGGGCGCGGTCTACGAGCAGTACTTC. Variable domain in full (rest from reference TRBV11-2 and TRBJ2-7): EAGVAQSPRYKIIEKRQSVAFWCNPISGHATLYWYQQILGQGPKLLIQFQNNGVVDDSQLPKDRFSAERLKGVDSTLKIQPAKLEDSAVYLCASSLGAVYEQYFGPGTRLTVT.

Worth noting for this clone: At one end, the junction sequence differs from germline, possibly due to a read error. The chain combines TRBV13 with TRBJ2-7; 11 nucleotides align to TRBD2. In germline, CDR1 is PRHDT, CDR2 FYEKMQ (reference sequence). The CDR3 sequence is 14 residues long. In DNA form, the CDR3 reads TGTGCCTGCAGGATCGGGACTAGCGGCTACGAGCAGTACTTC. It yields the protein CACRIGTSGYEQYF.

This clone appeared many times. The same CDR3 can be traced to other DNA sequences in this sample. The CDR3 nucleotides are TGTGCCACCAGTGATTCTACTAGAATCGACAATGAGCAGTTCTTC. Residues: CATSDSTRIDNEQFF. The chain recombines TRBV24-1 with TRBJ2-1; possibly TRBD2 for D (5 bases). Deletions cut 2 bases from V and 5 bases from J, with 12 bases between. There are 15 residues in the CDR3. Germline V gene sequence: CDR1 KGHDR, CDR2 SFDVKD.